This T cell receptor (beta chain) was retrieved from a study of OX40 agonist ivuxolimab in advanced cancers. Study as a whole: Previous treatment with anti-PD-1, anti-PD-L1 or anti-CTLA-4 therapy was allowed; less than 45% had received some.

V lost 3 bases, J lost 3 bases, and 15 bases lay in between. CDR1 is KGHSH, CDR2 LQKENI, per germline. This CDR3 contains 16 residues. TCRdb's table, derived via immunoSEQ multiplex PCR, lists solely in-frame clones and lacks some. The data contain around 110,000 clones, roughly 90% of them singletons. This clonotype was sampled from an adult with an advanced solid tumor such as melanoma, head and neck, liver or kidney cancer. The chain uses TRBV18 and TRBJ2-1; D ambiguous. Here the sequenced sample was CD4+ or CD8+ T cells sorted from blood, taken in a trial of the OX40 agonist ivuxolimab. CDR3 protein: CASSPFDWIYYNEQFF. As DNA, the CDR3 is TGTGCCAGCTCACCGTTCGACTGGATATACTACAATGAGCAGTTCTTC.